The rows below give T cell receptor beta chains drawn from one sample of a study of shared clonotypes between healthy human individuals. Some clones are missing from TCRdb's copy, which holds only in-frame ones; the method was immunoSEQ multiplex PCR. The sample has roughly 410,000 clones; about 97% are singletons. The sequenced material came from memory CD8+ T cells sorted from blood. These receptors were collected from a man in his thirties or forties in good health. Both conserved end residues are part of each CDR3. The D gene is left open where the match is weak. Expanded clones get a size class; other rows say once, few or many, or leave the size out.

few | NA | TRBJ1-2 | TRBV4-1 | TGCGCCAGCAGCCAAGAGCGGCTAGGAGGCTACACCTTC | CASSQERLGGYTF
NA | NA | TRBJ2-5 | TRBV28 | TGTGCCAGCAGCCTAACAGGGAAAGAGACCCAGTACTTC | CASSLTGKETQYF
NA | NA | TRBJ1-3 | TRBV6-1 | TGTGCCAGCAGTGAAGTGTGGGGGGCCTCTGGAAACACCATATATTTT | CASSEVWGASGNTIYF
once | NA | TRBJ2-2 | TRBV7-2 | TGTGCCAGCAGCTTTTTTCGGGGATCGAACACCGGGGAGCTGTTTTTT | CASSFFRGSNTGELFF
once | TRBD2 | TRBJ2-7 | TRBV28 | TGTGCCAGCAGTTCCATCGGGACTAGCGGGAGGGTTTCCTACGAGCAGTACTTC | CASSSIGTSGRVSYEQYF
NA | NA | TRBJ2-3 | TRBV27 | TGTGCCAGCAGTTTATGGCCGGGTCGGGCGGATACGCAGTATTTT | CASSLWPGRADTQYF
NA | NA | TRBJ2-1 | TRBV10-3 | TGTGCCATCAGGGACAACAATGAGCAGTTCTTC | CAIRDNNEQFF
NA | NA | TRBJ1-1 | TRBV28 | TGTGCCAGCAGTTTCGCGGCAAGGGCCACTGAAGCTTTCTTT | CASSFAARATEAFF
NA | TRBD2 | TRBJ2-7 | TRBV28 | TGTGCCAGCAGACACGGACTAGCCCCTAACGAGCAGTACTTC | CASRHGLAPNEQYF
NA | TRBD2 | TRBJ2-3 | TRBV19 | TGTGCCAGTAGTCTGAGTTCCGGGACTAGCGGGATCCGCACAGATACGCAGTATTTT | CASSLSSGTSGIRTDTQYF
once | TRBD1 | TRBJ1-1 | TRBV10-3 | TGTGCCATACAGACAGGGATGAACACTGAAGCTTTCTTT | CAIQTGMNTEAFF
NA | NA | TRBJ1-5 | TRBV7-2 | TGTGCCAGCAGCTTGCAGGGTCAGCCCCAGCATTTT | CASSLQGQPQHF
NA | NA | TRBJ1-3 | TRBV6-4 | TGTGCCAGCAGTGAGCCCCATCCCACAATCCCTGGAAACACCATATATTTT | CASSEPHPTIPGNTIYF
NA | NA | TRBJ2-3 | TRBV7-9 | TGTGCCAGCAGCTTAGATCCGGGTACGCAGTATTTT | CASSLDPGTQYF
NA | NA | TRBJ2-7 | TRBV15 | TGTGCCACCAGCGGCCACGGTAACAGCTACGAGCAGTACTTC | CATSGHGNSYEQYF
NA | NA | TRBJ1-2 | TRBV14 | TGTGCCAGCAGCCCGACTAGCTATGGCTACACCTTC | CASSPTSYGYTF
NA | TRBD1 | TRBJ2-2 | TRBV5-8 | TGTGCCAGCAGACTAGGGACAGCGAACACCGGGGAGCTGTTTTTT | CASRLGTANTGELFF
NA | TRBD2 | TRBJ2-5 | TRBV29-1 | TGCAGCGTTGAAGATGGGAGCGGGACAGAGACCCAGTACTTC | CSVEDGSGTETQYF
NA | NA | TRBJ2-5 | TRBV6-1 | TGTGCCAGCAGTGAAATGGGTGCAGTACCGTACCAAGAGACCCAGTACTTC | CASSEMGAVPYQETQYF